This T cell receptor (beta chain) comes out of a study of vaccination and CD4 T cells after COVID-19. This clonotype turned up a few times. Its specificity is not known. Cultured CD4+ T-cell DNA underwent Oncomine TCR Beta short-read sequencing. MiXCR, applied by TCRdb to the PCR reads, yields one record per CDR3 protein. The sample records roughly 15,000 distinct CDR3 sequences, less than 55% being singletons. Stated treatment: roughly 10-day PBMC culture with coronavirus spike peptide pools or control peptides (ViraFEST assay). Per the germline V gene, CDR1 is LNHNV and CDR2 is YYDKDF (reference sequence). There are 16 residues in the CDR3. Trimming at V came to 1 base and at J to 4 bases, leaving 9 bases not matched to a gene.

The material sequenced was CD4+ T cells from blood, cultured in vitro. This receptor was obtained from a human donor who had recovered from COVID-19. The genes are TRBV15 and TRBJ1-1, with 7 bases lining up with TRBD1. The CDR3 is CATSRGVGQEGTEAFF. Written as DNA, the CDR3 is TGTGCCACCAGCAGAGGGGTAGGACAGGAGGGCACTGAAGCTTTCTTT.